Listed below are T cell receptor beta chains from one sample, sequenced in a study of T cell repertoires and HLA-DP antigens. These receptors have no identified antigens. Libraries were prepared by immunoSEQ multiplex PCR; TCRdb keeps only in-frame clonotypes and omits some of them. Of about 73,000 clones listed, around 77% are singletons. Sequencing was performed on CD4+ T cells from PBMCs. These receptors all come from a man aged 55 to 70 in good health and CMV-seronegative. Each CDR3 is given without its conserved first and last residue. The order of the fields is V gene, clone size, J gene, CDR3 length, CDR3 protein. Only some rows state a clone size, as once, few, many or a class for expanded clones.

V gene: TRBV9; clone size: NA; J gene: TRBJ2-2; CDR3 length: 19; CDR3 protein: ASSDWDSPAKAGGNTGELF
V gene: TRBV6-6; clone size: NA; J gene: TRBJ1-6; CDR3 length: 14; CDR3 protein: ASSYAPGTDNSPLH
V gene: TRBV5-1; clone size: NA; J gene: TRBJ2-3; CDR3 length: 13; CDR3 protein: ASNLAGGPTDTQY
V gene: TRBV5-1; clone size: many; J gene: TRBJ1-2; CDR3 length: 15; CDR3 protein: ASSLALSQGVDYGYT
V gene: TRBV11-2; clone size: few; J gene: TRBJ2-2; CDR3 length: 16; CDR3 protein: ASSALSGFNRDTGELF
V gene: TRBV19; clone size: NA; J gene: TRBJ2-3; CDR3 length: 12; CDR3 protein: ASSILAGMDTQY
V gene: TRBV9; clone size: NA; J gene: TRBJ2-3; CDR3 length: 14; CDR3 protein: ASSVGGGGGKDTQY
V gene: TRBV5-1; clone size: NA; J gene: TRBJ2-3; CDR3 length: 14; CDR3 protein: ASSLEGAGAVDTQY
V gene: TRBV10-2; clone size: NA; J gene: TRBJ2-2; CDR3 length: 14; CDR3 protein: ASKLTSGSNTGELF
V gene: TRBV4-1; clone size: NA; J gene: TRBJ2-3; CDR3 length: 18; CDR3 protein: ASSQDLGAASGKGTDTQY
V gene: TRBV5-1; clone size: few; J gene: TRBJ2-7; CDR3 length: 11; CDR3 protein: ASTDTFSYEQY